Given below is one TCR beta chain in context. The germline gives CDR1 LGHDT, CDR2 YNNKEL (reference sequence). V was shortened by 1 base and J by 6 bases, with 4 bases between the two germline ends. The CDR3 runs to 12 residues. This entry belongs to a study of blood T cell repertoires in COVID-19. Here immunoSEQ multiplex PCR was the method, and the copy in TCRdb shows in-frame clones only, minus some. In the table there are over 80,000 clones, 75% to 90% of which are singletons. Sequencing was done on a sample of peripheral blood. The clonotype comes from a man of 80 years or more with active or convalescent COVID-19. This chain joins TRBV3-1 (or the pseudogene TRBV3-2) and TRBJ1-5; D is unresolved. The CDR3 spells CASSQVGQPQHF. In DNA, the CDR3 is TGTGCCAGCAGCCAAGTCGGTCAGCCCCAGCATTTT.